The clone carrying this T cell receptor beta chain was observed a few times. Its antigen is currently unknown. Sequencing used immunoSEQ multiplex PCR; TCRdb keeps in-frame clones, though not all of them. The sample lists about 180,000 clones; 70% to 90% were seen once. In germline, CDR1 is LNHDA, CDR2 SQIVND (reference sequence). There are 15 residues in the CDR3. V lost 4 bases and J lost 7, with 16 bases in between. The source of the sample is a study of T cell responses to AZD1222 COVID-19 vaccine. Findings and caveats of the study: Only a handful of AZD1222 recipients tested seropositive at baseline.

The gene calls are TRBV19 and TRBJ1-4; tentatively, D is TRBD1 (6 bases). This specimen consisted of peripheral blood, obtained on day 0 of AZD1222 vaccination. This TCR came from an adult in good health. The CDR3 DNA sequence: TGTGCCAGTAGTACCCAGGCAGGGGCGAGTGAAAAACTGTTTTTT. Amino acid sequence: CASSTQAGASEKLFF.